These T cell receptor beta chains were read from a single sample in a study of cytomegalovirus exposure and HLA in healthy donors. The method was immunoSEQ multiplex PCR; TCRdb's version includes in-frame clones alone and lacks a portion of them. The sample comprises some 120,000 clones, roughly 80% of which are singletons, and about 2.5% rests with the top ten. Material: PBMCs. These receptors all come from a female donor in good health and CMV-seronegative. Both conserved end residues are part of each CDR3. Each record gives: J gene, clone size, CDR3 length, V gene, D gene, CDR3 DNA, CDR3 protein. The D gene is left open where the match is weak. Clone sizes are given selectively: once, few, many, or a class where the clone is expanded.

>TRBJ2-4|.|13|TRBV23-1|TRBD1
TGCGCCAGCAGTCATAGGACAGGAAACATTCAGTACTTC
CASSHRTGNIQYF
>TRBJ1-5|.|13|TRBV6-1|.
TGTGCCAGCAGTGAACATAGCAATCAGCCCCAGCATTTT
CASSEHSNQPQHF
>TRBJ2-3|few|18|TRBV5-1|.
TGCGCCAGCAGCTACGGACTAACATCCGGGACCAACACAGATACGCAGTATTTT
CASSYGLTSGTNTDTQYF
>TRBJ2-7|.|14|TRBV6-5|.
TGTGCCAGCAGTTACTCGGCCAGGGCATACGAGCAGTACTTC
CASSYSARAYEQYF
>TRBJ2-1|.|11|TRBV10-3|.
TGTGCCATCAGTGAGACTAATGAGCAGTTCTTC
CAISETNEQFF
>TRBJ2-3|once|14|TRBV9|.
TGTGCCAGCAGCGTAGAGGTTAGCGCCGATACGCAGTATTTT
CASSVEVSADTQYF
>TRBJ2-1|few|15|TRBV5-5|.
TGTGCCAGCAGCTTGGGAACTATGACCTACAATGAGCAGTTCTTC
CASSLGTMTYNEQFF
>TRBJ2-7|.|19|TRBV5-4|TRBD2
TGTGCCAGCAGCCTAACAGCGGGGTTCCCCCTAGGAACTATCTACGAGCAGTACTTC
CASSLTAGFPLGTIYEQYF
>TRBJ1-1|.|16|TRBV30|TRBD1
TGTGCCTGGAGATTCCGGGACAGGGGCTATAACACTGAAGCTTTCTTT
CAWRFRDRGYNTEAFF
>TRBJ2-1|.|14|TRBV7-8|TRBD1
TGTGCCAGCAGCCCCCGACAGGGGTGCAATGAGCAGTTCTTC
CASSPRQGCNEQFF
>TRBJ2-6|few|16|TRBV6-4|TRBD1
TGTGCCAGCAGTGACTCAGGGGGCGCTGGGGCCAACGTCCTGACTTTC
CASSDSGGAGANVLTF
>TRBJ2-5|.|12|TRBV2|TRBD1
TGTGCCAGCAGTGAAGAGGGGGCCGCCCAGTACTTC
CASSEEGAAQYF
>TRBJ2-5|.|13|TRBV30|.
TGTGCCTGGAGCGGTGATACGGTTGGGACCCAGTACTTC
CAWSGDTVGTQYF
>TRBJ1-1|.|11|TRBV29-1|.
TGCAGCGTTGAGGGCGGGGTTGAAGCTTTCTTT
CSVEGGVEAFF
>TRBJ2-3|.|15|TRBV18|TRBD2
TGTGCCAGCTCAGGACTAGCCGGACATACAGATACGCAGTATTTT
CASSGLAGHTDTQYF
>TRBJ2-5|.|16|TRBV19|TRBD1
TGTGCCAGTAGTATCCGGACAGGGTGGTCGATAGAGACCCAGTACTTC
CASSIRTGWSIETQYF
>TRBJ2-7|.|14|TRBV30|.
TGTGCCTGGAGGGCGACAGGGAGGTCCTACGAGCAGTACTTC
CAWRATGRSYEQYF
>TRBJ1-2|.|13|TRBV25-1|TRBD1
TGTGCCAGCAGCAGACAGGGGAACTATGGCTACACCTTC
CASSRQGNYGYTF
>TRBJ1-2|once|14|TRBV7-9|TRBD1
TGTGCCAGCAGCTCCGGGACAGGGTCCCATGGCTACACCTTC
CASSSGTGSHGYTF
>TRBJ1-2|.|13|TRBV6-5|.
TGTGCCAGCAGAGCCGCATCTAACTATGGCTACACCTTC
CASRAASNYGYTF
>TRBJ2-1|few|15|TRBV7-9|TRBD2
TGTGCCAGCAGCTTAGTCCTAGCGGGGGCCAATGAGCAGTTCTTC
CASSLVLAGANEQFF
>TRBJ1-3|.|18|TRBV4-1|.
TGCGCCAGCAGCCAAAGGGCCAGGGGCTTTGCCGATGGAAACACCATATATTTT
CASSQRARGFADGNTIYF
>TRBJ2-5|.|17|TRBV5-6|TRBD2
TGTGCCAGCAGCCCTGCCCCCTCTAGCGGGGGGGAGGAGACCCAGTACTTC
CASSPAPSSGGEETQYF
>TRBJ2-7|few|17|TRBV5-6|.
TGTGCCAGCAGCTTCCCCCAGACAGGAGCGAACTCCTACGAGCAGTACTTC
CASSFPQTGANSYEQYF
>TRBJ2-2|.|18|TRBV11-2|TRBD2
TGTGCCAGCAGCTTCCGGACTAGCGGGGGTAGGAACACCGGGGAGCTGTTTTTT
CASSFRTSGGRNTGELFF
>TRBJ2-3|.|14|TRBV6-5|TRBD2
TGTGCCAGCAGGAGAGCGGGGGGCCTAGATACGCAGTACTTT
CASRRAGGLDTQYF
>TRBJ1-5|once|13|TRBV30|.
TGTGCCTGGAGATCCGGTTCCAATCAGCCCCAGCATTTT
CAWRSGSNQPQHF
>TRBJ2-1|.|15|TRBV5-1|.
TGCGCCAGCAGCGGGACTCCGGGACTCCCGGATGAGCAGTTCTTC
CASSGTPGLPDEQFF
>TRBJ2-7|.|14|TRBV10-3|TRBD1
TGTGCCATCAGATGGGGACAGGGGGTTGGGGAGCAGTACTTC
CAIRWGQGVGEQYF
>TRBJ2-3|.|13|TRBV19|.
TGTGCCACTAATTCGAGACAGTCCGATACGCAGTATTTT
CATNSRQSDTQYF
>TRBJ1-2|.|11|TRBV19|TRBD1
TGTGCCAGGCTCACAGGGGCTGGCTACACCTTC
CARLTGAGYTF
>TRBJ1-4|few|14|TRBV5-8|.
TGTGCCAGCAGCCCCTGGGCGAGTCGGGGAAAACTGTTTTTT
CASSPWASRGKLFF
>TRBJ1-4|.|14|TRBV2|.
TGTGCCAGCAGTGTACAGGCCTTTAATGAAAAACTGTTTTTT
CASSVQAFNEKLFF